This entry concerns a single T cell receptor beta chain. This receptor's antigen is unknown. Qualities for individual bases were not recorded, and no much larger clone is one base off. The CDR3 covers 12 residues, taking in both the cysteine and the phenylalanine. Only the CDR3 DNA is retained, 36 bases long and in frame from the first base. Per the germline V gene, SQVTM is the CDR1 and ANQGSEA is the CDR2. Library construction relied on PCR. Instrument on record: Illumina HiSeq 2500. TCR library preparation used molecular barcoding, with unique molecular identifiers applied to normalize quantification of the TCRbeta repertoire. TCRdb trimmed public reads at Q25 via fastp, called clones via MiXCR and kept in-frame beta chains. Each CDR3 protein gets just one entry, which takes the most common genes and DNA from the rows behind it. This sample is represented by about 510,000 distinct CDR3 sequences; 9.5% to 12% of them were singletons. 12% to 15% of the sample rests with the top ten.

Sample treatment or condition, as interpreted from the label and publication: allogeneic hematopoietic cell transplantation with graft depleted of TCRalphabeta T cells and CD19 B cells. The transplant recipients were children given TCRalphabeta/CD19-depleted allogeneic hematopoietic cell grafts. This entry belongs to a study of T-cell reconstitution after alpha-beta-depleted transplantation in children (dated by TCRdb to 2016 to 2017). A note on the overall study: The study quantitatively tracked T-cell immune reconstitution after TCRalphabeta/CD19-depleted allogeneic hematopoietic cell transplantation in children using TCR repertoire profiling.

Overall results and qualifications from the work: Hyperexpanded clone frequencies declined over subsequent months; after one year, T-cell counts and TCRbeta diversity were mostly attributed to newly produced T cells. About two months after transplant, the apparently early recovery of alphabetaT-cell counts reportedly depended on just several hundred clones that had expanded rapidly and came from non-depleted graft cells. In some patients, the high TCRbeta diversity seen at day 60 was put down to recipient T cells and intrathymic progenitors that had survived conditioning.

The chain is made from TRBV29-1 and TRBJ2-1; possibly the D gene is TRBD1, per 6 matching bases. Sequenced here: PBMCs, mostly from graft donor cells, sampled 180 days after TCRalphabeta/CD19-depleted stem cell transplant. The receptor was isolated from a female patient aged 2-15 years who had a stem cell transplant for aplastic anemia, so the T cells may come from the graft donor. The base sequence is TGCAGTCAGACAGGAGCCCTCAATGAGCAGTTCTTC. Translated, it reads CSQTGALNEQFF.